This passage covers 8 T cell receptor beta chains from one sample sequenced in a study of T cells in Graves' hyperthyroidism and ophthalmopathy (dated by TCRdb to about 2019). Libraries were built with multiplex PCR. The instrument given in TCRdb is Illumina HiSeq 2000. TCR beta CDR3 regions were amplified from RNA transcripts. The TCR CDR3 was subjected to a first round of RT-PCR using the HTBI primer set and the Qiagen OneStep RT-PCR kit. The raw public reads went through TCRdb reprocessing: fastp at Q25, MiXCR clone calling, in-frame beta chains kept. Each CDR3 protein gets just one entry, which takes the most common genes and DNA from the rows behind it. The sample has 450,000 to 700,000 distinct CDR3 sequences on record, around 42% of them singletons. The ten largest make up around 7.7% of the sample. The sample was peripheral blood or thyroid tissue (not recorded which). The receptors shown here come from a woman aged 18-29 years with Graves' hyperthyroidism.

This clonotype is a singleton in its sample. This rearrangement joins TRBV5-4 to TRBJ1-2; a possible D gene is TRBD1 (5 bases). CDR3 length: 15 residues. Trimming cost V 3 bases and J 5 bases, with 17 bases left between them. The germline V gene encodes CDR1 SGHNT and CDR2 YYREEE (reference sequence). DNA for the CDR3: TGTGCCAGCAGCTCGCTACCGGGACTGTTATATGGCTACACCTTC. Translating it yields CASSSLPGLLYGYTF. Supplemented by reference TRBV5-4 and TRBJ1-2, the full variable domain reads ETGVTQSPTHLIKTRGQQVTLRCSSQSGHNTVSWYQQALGQGPQFIFQYYREEENGRGNFPPRFSGLQFPNYSSELNVNALELDDSALYLCASSSLPGLLYGYTFGSGTRLTVV.

The table lists this clonotype with many counts. This chain joins TRBV29-1 and TRBJ1-1; unclear D gene. The germline V and J ends were trimmed by 7 bases and 0 bases, with 9 bases remaining between them. CDR3 length: 12 residues. Germline V CDR1 and CDR2: SQVTM, ANQGSEA. The CDR3 here is CSGDTMNTEAFF. As DNA, the CDR3 is TGCAGCGGGGATACCATGAACACTGAAGCTTTCTTT.

Comments on this clonotype: A much larger clone lies a single base off, so this may be a read error. This rearrangement joins TRBV12-3 or TRBV12-4 to TRBJ2-5; 16 bases agree with TRBD2. This CDR3 spans 18 amino acids. J gave up 4 bases and V 1 base, and 6 bases lay outside the gene matches. The CDR3 sequence: CASSLDGTSGRASETQYF. DNA of the CDR3: TGTGCCAGCAGTTTAGATGGGACTAGCGGGAGGGCGTCAGAGACCCAGTACTTC.

The rearrangement uses TRBV15 and TRBJ1-6; TRBD1 might be the D (5 bases). Per the germline V gene, CDR1 is LNHNV and CDR2 is YYDKDF (reference sequence). The V and J ends lost 1 base and 10 bases respectively, with 8 bases between them. The CDR3 sequence is 13 residues long. Here the CDR3 reads CATSRGQGSPLHF. The DNA for the CDR3 is TGTGCCACCAGCAGAGGGCAGGGATCACCCCTCCACTTT.

V usage is TRBV6-1 and J usage is TRBJ2-7, with 7 positions matching TRBD2. The J segment lost 1 base and the V segment lost 7 bases, leaving 10 bases of the junction unmatched. This CDR3 is built from 15 residues. Germline V gene lookup returns CDR1 MNHNS and CDR2 SASEGT. The CDR3 protein is CASTPPRGLSYEQYF. The CDR3 region has the DNA TGTGCCAGCACTCCCCCCCGGGGACTATCCTACGAGCAGTACTTC.

This clonotype was recorded many times. The J gene is TRBJ2-2, the V gene TRBV7-2; no firm D call. This CDR3 contains 15 residues. Germline CDR1 and CDR2: SGHTA and FQGNSA. V was shortened by 3 bases and J by 3 bases, with 11 bases between the two germline ends. CDR3 DNA sequence: TGTGCCAGCAGCTTTTACAGCTCCTACACCGGGGAGCTGTTTTTT. This sequence encodes CASSFYSSYTGELFF.

This clonotype has just a few counts. This clone may be a read error of a much larger clone one base away. This chain connects TRBV7-2 to TRBJ2-7; 9 bases align to TRBD1. CDR3 length: 14 residues. Losses at the gene ends were 5 bases for V and 3 bases for J; bases not matched to a gene: 5. The germline gives CDR1 SGHTA, CDR2 FQGNSA. CDR3 nucleotide sequence: TGTGCCAGCAGCACAGGGACAGGGAACTACGAGCAGTACTTC. It yields the protein CASSTGTGNYEQYF.

This clonotype was counted between two and nine times. The V and J genes are TRBV6-5 and TRBJ1-5; D remains unclear. This CDR3 has 15 residues. Deletions cut 6 bases from V and 1 base from J, with 13 bases between. Germline lookup yields CDR1 MNHEY and CDR2 SVGAGI. The CDR3 sequence is CASSPGSWSNQPQHF. In DNA form, the CDR3 reads TGTGCCAGCAGCCCTGGGTCGTGGAGCAATCAGCCCCAGCATTTT.